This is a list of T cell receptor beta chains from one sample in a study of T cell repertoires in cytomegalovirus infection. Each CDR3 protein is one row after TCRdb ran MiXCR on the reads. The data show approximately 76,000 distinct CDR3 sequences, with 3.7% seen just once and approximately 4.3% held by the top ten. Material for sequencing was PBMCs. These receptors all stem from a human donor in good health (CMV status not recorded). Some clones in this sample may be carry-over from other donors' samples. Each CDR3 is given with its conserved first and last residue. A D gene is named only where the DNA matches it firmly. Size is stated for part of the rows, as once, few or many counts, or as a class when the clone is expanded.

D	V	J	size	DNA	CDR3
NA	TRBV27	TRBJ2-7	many	TGTGCCAGTGCTAGGTCGGTGGGCTACGAGCAGTACTTC	CASARSVGYEQYF
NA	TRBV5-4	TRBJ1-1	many	TGTGCCAGCAGCTTGGATTTTGGCAGGACTAACACTGAAGCTTTCTTT	CASSLDFGRTNTEAFF
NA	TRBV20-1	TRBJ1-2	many	TGCAGTGCTCCGACCCCTTCTCTAAACTATGGCTACACCTTC	CSAPTPSLNYGYTF
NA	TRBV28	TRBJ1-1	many	TGTGCCAGCAGTTTTGCCCTCACTGAAGCTTTCTTT	CASSFALTEAFF
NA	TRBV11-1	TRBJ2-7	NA	TGTGCCAGCAGCTTAGGCTTGTCGCGGGCGGCCAGCTACGAGCAGTACTTC	CASSLGLSRAASYEQYF
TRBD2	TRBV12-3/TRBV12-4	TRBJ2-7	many	TGTGCCAGCAGGGATACTAGCGGGGGGCCGAACTCCTACGAGCAGTACTTC	CASRDTSGGPNSYEQYF
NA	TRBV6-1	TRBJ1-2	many	TGTGCCAGCAGTCAAGGACAGCTCTATGGCTACACCTTC	CASSQGQLYGYTF
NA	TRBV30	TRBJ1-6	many	TGTGCCTGGAGTGTTCAGAGCTCCTATAATTCACCCCTCCACTTT	CAWSVQSSYNSPLHF
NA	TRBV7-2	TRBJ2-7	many	TGTGCCAGCAGCTTAGACGCCACCCACGAGCAGTACTTC	CASSLDATHEQYF
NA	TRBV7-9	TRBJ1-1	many	TGTGCCAGCAGCTTTGGGGATACTGAAGCTTTCTTT	CASSFGDTEAFF
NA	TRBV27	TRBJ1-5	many	TGTGCCAGCAGTTTAGACGGATATCAGCCCCAGCATTTT	CASSLDGYQPQHF
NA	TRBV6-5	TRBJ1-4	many	TGTGCCAGCAGTTACGCTGGGGCAAGTGAAAAACTGTTTTTT	CASSYAGASEKLFF
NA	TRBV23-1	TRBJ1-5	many	TGCGCCAGCAGTCAAGCGAACCGAAGCAATCAGCCCCAGCATTTT	CASSQANRSNQPQHF
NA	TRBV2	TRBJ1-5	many	TGTGCCAGCAGTGAGTTGTTTGCAGCCCTGGGTCAGCCCCAGCATTTT	CASSELFAALGQPQHF
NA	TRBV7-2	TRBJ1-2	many	TGTGCCAGCAGCCCGTTCGGGGAAAATGGCTACACCTTC	CASSPFGENGYTF
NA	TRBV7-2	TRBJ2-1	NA	TGTGCCAGCAGCTTAGGGACGGGGTCCTACAATGAGCAGTTCTTC	CASSLGTGSYNEQFF
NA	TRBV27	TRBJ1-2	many	TGTGCCAGCAAGACGGGTGGCTATGGCTACACCTTC	CASKTGGYGYTF
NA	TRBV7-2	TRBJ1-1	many	TGTGCCAGCAGCTTAGGGGCGGGGAACACTGAAGCTTTCTTT	CASSLGAGNTEAFF
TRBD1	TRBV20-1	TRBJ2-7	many	TGCAGTGCTCCAGGGGGACAGTCATACTTCTACGAGCAGTACTTC	CSAPGGQSYFYEQYF
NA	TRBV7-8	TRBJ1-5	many	TGTGCCAGCAGCACTCGGAGGGGGGGGAGGAGGAATCAGCCCCAGCATTTT	CASSTRRGGRRNQPQHF
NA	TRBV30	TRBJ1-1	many	TGTGCCTGGAGCAAGGGGCAGTACACTGAAGCTTTCTTT	CAWSKGQYTEAFF
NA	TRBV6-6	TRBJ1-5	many	TGTGCCAGCAGCTCCTACTTAGGGAAGAATCAGCCCCAGCATTTT	CASSSYLGKNQPQHF
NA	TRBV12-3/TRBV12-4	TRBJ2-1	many	TGTGCCAGCAGTTCGGACTGGAGCTCCTACAATGAGCAGTTCTTC	CASSSDWSSYNEQFF
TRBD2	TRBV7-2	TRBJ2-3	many	TGTGCCAGCAGCTCTAGCGGGGGAGGTGGAGATACGCAGTATTTT	CASSSSGGGGDTQYF
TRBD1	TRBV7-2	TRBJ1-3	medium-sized	TGTGCCAGCAGCTTCGGAAGGACAGGCTCTGGAAACACCATATATTTT	CASSFGRTGSGNTIYF
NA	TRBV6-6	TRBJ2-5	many	TGTGCCAGCAGTTACTCGAGCCCTAGCACACTTCGGGCGACCCAGTACTTC	CASSYSSPSTLRATQYF
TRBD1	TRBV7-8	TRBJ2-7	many	TGTGCCAGCAGCTTAGACAGGGGCGACGAGCAGTACTTC	CASSLDRGDEQYF
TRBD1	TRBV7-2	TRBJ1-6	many	TGTGCCAGCAGCTTAATTCTACAGGGGGCATCACCCCTCCACTTT	CASSLILQGASPLHF
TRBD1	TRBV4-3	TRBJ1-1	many	TGCGCCAGCAGCCAAGATACAGGGGACACTGAAGCTTTCTTT	CASSQDTGDTEAFF
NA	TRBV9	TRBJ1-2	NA	TGTGCCAGCAGCGGGGGGGGGGCGGCTCGGTCGTATGGCTACACCTTC	CASSGGGAARSYGYTF
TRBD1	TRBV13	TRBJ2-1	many	TGTGCCAGCAGCATACAAAGCCCGGGACAGGGGGTAAATGAGCAGTTCTTC	CASSIQSPGQGVNEQFF
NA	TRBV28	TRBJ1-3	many	TGTGCCAGCAGACCCGGGGGGTCTGGAAACACCATATATTTT	CASRPGGSGNTIYF
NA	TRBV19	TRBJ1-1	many	TGTGCCAGTGCCTCGGGGGGGGGTCACACTGAAGCTTTCTTT	CASASGGGHTEAFF
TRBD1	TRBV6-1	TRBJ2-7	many	TGTGCCAGCAGTGTGGGACAGGGTCTCTACGAGCAGTACTTC	CASSVGQGLYEQYF
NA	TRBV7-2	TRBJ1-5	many	TGTGCCAGCAGCTTGGACGGAGTAGGGCAGCCCCAGCATTTT	CASSLDGVGQPQHF
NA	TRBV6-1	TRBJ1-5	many	TGTGCCAGCAGTCACAGGGAAGTTCAGCCCCAGCATTTT	CASSHREVQPQHF
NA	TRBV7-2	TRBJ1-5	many	TGTGCCAGCAGCACAGGGAGGAACCCCAATCAGCCCCAGCATTTT	CASSTGRNPNQPQHF